This T cell receptor (beta chain) derives from a study of shared clonotypes between healthy human individuals. Points from the study as a whole: Naive CD4 clonotype sharing across a handful of donors was approximately 5.2%. The study found lower generation probabilities in non-shared clonotypes than in those shared by all four donors.

The donors were all Caucasian adults (living in Nashville, Tennessee). As for this clone: Its antigen is unidentified.

Deep was the level at which the assay was run. Profiled with immunoSEQ multiplex PCR; TCRdb holds only in-frame clones, not every one. This table holds under 2,500,000 clones, approximately 96% found once. The CDR3 has 14 amino acids. The V gene's germline CDR1 is GTSNPN and CDR2 SVGIG (reference sequence). V dropped 2 bases and J dropped 3 bases, with 10 bases sitting between them. The sample taken for sequencing was naive CD4+ T cells sorted from blood. This sample's subset: CD45RA+ positively selected. The sequence was obtained from a man aged 18 to 30 in good health. J is TRBJ1-4 and V is TRBV30, with D tentatively TRBD1 (6 bases). The CDR3 loop reads CAWSTGRPNEKLFF. The DNA of the CDR3 is TGTGCCTGGAGTACAGGGAGACCTAATGAAAAACTGTTTTTT.